The next 27 T cell receptor beta chains were all read from a single sample in a study of neurological immune-mediated disorders. As for time point: technical triplicate 1. TCRdb itself ran the 5' RACE reads through MiXCR, one entry per CDR3 protein. The sample lists about 38,000 distinct CDR3 sequences, around 10% occurring once. Sample: PBMCs. The receptor set was obtained from a man aged 55 to 70 with HTLV-1-associated myelopathy (HAM/TSP).

This clonotype has at least ten counts. The chain couples TRBV5-1 to TRBJ1-3, with 9 bases fitting TRBD1. The CDR3 loop spans 16 amino acids. Germline V gene sequence: CDR1 SGHRS, CDR2 YFSETQ. J gave up 2 bases and V 4 bases, and 7 bases lay outside the gene matches. The CDR3 spells CASSAGQGSAGNTIYF. The CDR3 DNA reads TGCGCCAGCAGCGCGGGACAGGGTAGCGCTGGAAACACCATATATTTT.

This clonotype was detected many times. V and J are TRBV29-1 and TRBJ1-2, with a weak D call TRBD1 (6 bases). The CDR3 covers 12 residues. V was clipped by 3 bases and J by 4 bases, with 9 bases between them. The V gene's germline CDR1 is SQVTM and CDR2 ANQGSEA. The CDR3 region is CSVDQGSYGYTF. CDR3 nucleotides: TGCAGCGTTGATCAGGGGAGCTATGGCTACACCTTC.

Only one count was recorded for this clonotype. The V call is TRBV5-1, the J call TRBJ2-1; D may be TRBD2 (6 bases). The V end lost 0 bases, the J end lost 7 bases, and 14 bases lay between the germline ends. CDR3 length: 15 amino acids. In germline, CDR1 is SGHRS, CDR2 YFSETQ. This CDR3 is CASSLDWEEINEQFF. The DNA for the CDR3 is TGCGCCAGCAGCTTGGATTGGGAGGAGATTAATGAGCAGTTCTTC. Supplemented by reference TRBV5-1 and TRBJ2-1, the full variable domain reads KAGVTQTPRYLIKTRGQQVTLSCSPISGHRSVSWYQQTPGQGLQFLFEYFSETQRNKGNFPGRFSGRQFSNSRSEMNVSTLELGDSALYLCASSLDWEEINEQFFGPGTRLTVL.

The table lists this clonotype with many counts. The chain carries TRBV20-1 and TRBJ2-3, with 12 bases lining up with TRBD2. Germline values: CDR1 DFQATT, CDR2 SNEGSKA (reference sequence). The CDR3 totals 16 residues. Trimming took 2 bases from V and 2 from J; bases not matched to a gene: 5. CDR3 bases: TGCAGTGCTAGACCTCTAGCGGGAGGGAACACAGATACGCAGTATTTT. It is translated as CSARPLAGGNTDTQYF.

This clonotype was seen ten or more times. Written as DNA, the CDR3 is TGTGCCAGCAGGGGACTAGTTGAAGACATTCAGTACTTC. Translated: CASRGLVEDIQYF. The J gene is TRBJ2-4, the V gene TRBV6-2 or TRBV6-3; 8 positions match TRBD2. Germline-derived CDR1 and CDR2 are MNHEY and SVGEGT. The trim removed 6 bases at V and 8 bases at J, leaving 6 bases unmatched. The CDR3 is 13 residues long.

This clonotype was picked up many times. In DNA form, the CDR3 reads TGCGCCAGCAGCCCCCCGACTAGCGGGACTTTGGCGGGTCGTGAGCTGTTTTTT. This sequence encodes CASSPPTSGTLAGRELFF. The chain couples TRBV5-1 to TRBJ2-2; 11 nucleotides agree with TRBD2. CDR1 and CDR2 (germline): SGHRS, YFSETQ. After removal of 4 bases from V and 11 bases from J, the junction contained 19 bases not matched to a gene. The CDR3 is made up of 18 amino acids.

This clonotype was counted ten times or more. The chain has TRBV28 and TRBJ1-5, with unresolved D. Germline CDR1 MDHEN, CDR2 SYDVKM. The CDR3 has 18 amino acids. The V end was cut by 2 bases, the J end by 0 bases, with 17 bases between. CDR3 region: CASSLAALTAYSNQPQHF. CDR3 nucleotides: TGTGCCAGCAGTTTAGCCGCCCTTACGGCATATAGCAATCAGCCCCAGCATTTT.

This clonotype was seen at least ten times. The chain joins TRBV20-1 to TRBJ1-2; 7 bases are a match to TRBD1. Per germline, CDR1 DFQATT and CDR2 SNEGSKA (reference sequence). This CDR3 has 18 amino acids. Trimming cost V 0 bases and J 8 bases; bases outside gene matches: 21. CDR3 loop: CSAREFTSGTAGGKGYTF. CDR3 sequence (DNA): TGCAGTGCTAGAGAGTTTACTTCCGGGACAGCCGGAGGGAAAGGCTACACCTTC.

This chain joins TRBV9 and TRBJ2-1, with TRBD2 identical over 13 bases. The CDR3 sequence is 16 residues long. The V gene's germline CDR1 is SGDLS and CDR2 YYNGEE. J was trimmed by 10 bases and V by 4 bases; bases with no gene match: 11. The CDR3, as DNA: TGTGCCAGCAGCCTTACCGGGACTAGCGGGAAAGAAGAGCAGTTCTTC. Amino acid sequence: CASSLTGTSGKEEQFF.

The rearrangement joins TRBV5-5 to TRBJ2-5; D uncertain. The CDR3 is made up of 10 amino acids. V lost 4 bases to trimming and J lost 5 bases, with 3 bases between them. In germline, CDR1 is SGHKS, CDR2 YYEKEE (reference sequence). CDR3 residues: CASSGETQYF. The CDR3 nucleotides read TGTGCCAGCAGCGGGGAGACCCAGTACTTC.

This clonotype was counted at least ten times. This chain links TRBV29-1 with TRBJ1-1; 8 nucleotides align to TRBD1. With 2 bases clipped from V and 5 bases from J, the junction kept 7 bases outside the gene matches. In germline, CDR1 is SQVTM, CDR2 ANQGSEA. This CDR3 has 14 amino acids. In DNA form, the CDR3 reads TGCAGCGTTGAACAGGGGGCAATGGGGACTGAAGCTTTCTTT. Amino acids: CSVEQGAMGTEAFF.

Many counts were recorded for this clonotype. The V call is TRBV6-5, the J call TRBJ2-1, with D uncertain. V lost 2 bases, J lost 3 bases, and 11 bases lay in between. Per germline, CDR1 MNHEY and CDR2 SVGAGI. The CDR3 contains 15 residues. Written as DNA, the CDR3 is TGTGCCAGCAGTTACGCCCCCCCCGTCTACAATGAGCAGTTCTTC. Its translation is CASSYAPPVYNEQFF.

Ten or more counts support this clonotype. The V and J genes are TRBV20-1 and TRBJ2-5; TRBD1 is a possible D gene (5 bases). V was pared by 0 bases and J by 3 bases, with 14 bases between. Per the germline V gene, CDR1 is DFQATT and CDR2 is SNEGSKA (reference sequence). The CDR3 covers 15 residues. The CDR3 nucleotides are TGCAGTGCTAGAGATGGAGCAGGGCGAGAAGAGACCCAGTACTTC. Amino acids: CSARDGAGREETQYF.

This clonotype is medium-sized in the sample. J is TRBJ2-3 and V is TRBV12-3 or TRBV12-4, with TRBD2 identical over 7 bases. This CDR3 is 16 amino acids long. The ends lost 5 bases at V and 0 bases at J; junction bases unmatched: 8. The CDR3 loop is CASSVIGRTSTDTQYF. The CDR3 DNA sequence: TGTGCCAGCAGTGTCATCGGGAGGACTAGCACAGATACGCAGTATTTT.

This clonotype appeared many times. V and J are TRBV7-9 and TRBJ2-7; 7 positions agree with TRBD1. V lost 8 bases to trimming and J lost 2 bases; unmatched junction nucleotides: 6. The germline gives CDR1 SEHNR, CDR2 FQNEAQ (reference sequence). The CDR3 sequence is 13 residues long. The CDR3 sequence: CASARDRTYEQYF. The CDR3 DNA reads TGTGCCAGCGCAAGGGACAGAACCTACGAGCAGTACTTC.

This clonotype was observed at least ten times. V gene TRBV5-1 combines with J gene TRBJ2-3; D not certain. The V and J ends lost 0 bases and 2 bases respectively, with 10 bases between them. This CDR3 contains 15 residues. The germline CDR1 and CDR2 sequences are SGHRS and YFSETQ. This chain's CDR3 is CASSLGNSFTDTQYF. The DNA of the CDR3 is TGCGCCAGCAGCTTGGGCAACAGCTTCACAGATACGCAGTATTTT.

This clonotype was seen repeatedly, ten times or more. The chain carries TRBV4-3 and TRBJ1-3, with a weak D call TRBD1 (6 bases). Germline CDR1 LGHNA, CDR2 YSLEER. This CDR3 comprises 16 residues. V was shortened by 0 bases and J by 3 bases, with 12 bases between the two germline ends. The CDR3 region is CASSQDPGVYGNTIYF. The CDR3 DNA reads TGCGCCAGCAGCCAAGATCCAGGGGTCTATGGAAACACCATATATTTT.

This clonotype has ten or more counts. The V call is TRBV11-2, the J call TRBJ2-5; D gene ambiguous. The CDR3 sequence is 15 residues long. Germline V lookup: CDR1 SGHAT, CDR2 FQNNGV. The ends were cut back, 1 base at V and 1 base at J, with 10 bases in the middle. CDR3 protein: CASSLVGSRQETQYF. DNA for the CDR3: TGTGCCAGCAGCTTAGTGGGCAGCCGCCAAGAGACCCAGTACTTC.

Remarks on this clonotype: With a much larger clone just one base away, this may be a read error. The V call is TRBV4-2, the J call TRBJ1-6, with 9 bases lining up with TRBD1. The CDR3 totals 16 residues. Germline values: CDR1 LGHNA, CDR2 YNFKEQ. In DNA form, the CDR3 reads TGTGCCAGCAGCCAACCGACAGGGGGAAGCAATTCACCCCACCACTTT. It is translated as CASSQPTGGSNSPHHF.

This clonotype was counted at least ten times. The rearrangement uses TRBV25-1 and TRBJ1-1; possible D gene TRBD1, 5 bases. Per the germline V gene, CDR1 is MGHDK and CDR2 is SYGVNS. The CDR3 extends over 15 amino acids. V was cut by 3 bases and J by 4 bases, with 15 bases left in between. CDR3 in DNA: TGTGCCAGCAGTGACCCACAACAGGAGGCCACTGAAGCTTTCTTT. Amino acid sequence: CASSDPQQEATEAFF. Supplemented by reference TRBV25-1 and TRBJ1-1, the full variable domain reads EADIYQTPRYLVIGTGKKITLECSQTMGHDKMYWYQQDPGMELHLIHYSYGVNSTEKGDLSSESTVSRIRTEHFPLTLESARPSHTSQYLCASSDPQQEATEAFFGQGTRLTVV.

This clonotype was counted many times. The chain carries TRBV18 and TRBJ1-3, with unresolved D. CDR1 is KGHSH, CDR2 LQKENI, per germline. The CDR3 has 17 residues. V was cut by 2 bases and J by 0 bases, with 14 bases left in between. CDR3 protein: CASSPIRTGASGNTIYF. The CDR3, as DNA: TGTGCCAGCTCACCAATTAGAACTGGCGCCTCTGGAAACACCATATATTTT.

This clonotype was detected ten times or more. For the CDR3, the DNA is TGCGCCAGCACAGGGACATCCTACGAGCAGTACTTC. Translating gives CASTGTSYEQYF. This sequence joins TRBV10-2 and TRBJ2-7; D may be TRBD1 (6 bases). Germline V lookup: CDR1 WSHSY, CDR2 SAAADI. V was trimmed by 7 bases and J by 1 base, leaving 8 bases between them. CDR3 size: 12 residues.

This clonotype was seen a few times. The chain carries TRBV20-1 and TRBJ2-1, with D maybe TRBD2 (5 bases). Germline lookup yields CDR1 DFQATT and CDR2 SNEGSKA (reference sequence). With 4 bases removed from V and 3 bases from J, the gap between germline ends came to 10 bases. The CDR3 length is 13 residues. DNA for the CDR3: TGCAGTGCTAAGAGGGAGTTCTACAATGAGCAGTTCTTC. Protein product: CSAKREFYNEQFF.

This clonotype was seen more than once but under ten times. This chain connects TRBV9 to TRBJ2-1; D is possibly TRBD1 (5 bases). The V end lost 3 bases, the J end lost 7 bases, and 14 bases lay between the germline ends. The CDR3 is 14 amino acids. From germline, CDR1 is SGDLS and CDR2 YYNGEE. CDR3 sequence reads: CASSASRALNEQFF. CDR3 sequence (DNA): TGTGCCAGCAGCGCCAGCAGGGCTTTGAATGAGCAGTTCTTC.

This clonotype was counted at least ten times. The chain has TRBV20-1 and TRBJ1-2; no definite D call. The CDR3 spans 14 residues. Germline CDR1 DFQATT, CDR2 SNEGSKA (reference sequence). V gave up 1 base and J gave up 3 bases, with 12 bases separating them. CDR3 loop: CSARVSGGYYGYTF. The CDR3 coding sequence is TGCAGTGCTAGAGTTTCGGGTGGCTACTATGGCTACACCTTC.

This clonotype was counted at least ten times. The chain joins TRBV9 to TRBJ2-3; TRBD2 matches at 14 bases. V shed 4 bases, J shed 5 bases, and the junction held 9 bases outside the gene matches. This CDR3 comprises 17 residues. Germline V gene data show CDR1 as SGDLS and CDR2 as YYNGEE. The CDR3: CASSPRGLAGAGDTQYF. The DNA of the CDR3 is TGTGCCAGCAGCCCTAGGGGACTAGCGGGAGCTGGAGATACGCAGTATTTT.

This clonotype was counted ten times or more. This sequence joins TRBV10-3 and TRBJ2-1; D not resolved. V lost 1 base and J lost 4, with 5 bases in between. Germline loops: CDR1 ENHRY, CDR2 SYGVKD. The CDR3 spans 13 residues. The CDR3 DNA sequence: TGTGCCATCAGTGAGTACGGGTACAATGAGCAGTTCTTC. Residues: CAISEYGYNEQFF.